This T cell receptor (beta chain) originates from a study of blood T cell repertoires in COVID-19 (dated by TCRdb to the early 2020s). Broadly, across the study: Samples covering the acute and convalescent phases of COVID-19 were provided by collaborators in the United States, Italy and Spain. A de-identified subject ID, COVID-19 status, age in years and sex were almost always included in the sample metadata. The repertoires were released in a freely available public database meant as a resource for research on the immune response to SARS-CoV-2. Where available, HLA class I and class II types were obtained from metadata supplied by the sample provider rather than from assay-based typing. Samples came from the ongoing ImmuneRACE study (first 160 participants) plus 1,254 subjects from 6 global collaborators. The material from the prospective study consisted of cDNA or gDNA derived from T cells, B-cell-depleted T cells, or PBMCs. Subjects who had been exposed to COVID-19, were actively infected with it, or had recovered from it provided the deeply sampled blood TCRbeta repertoires that made up the dataset. Paper-wide results and their limitations: The amount of clinical and demographic metadata varied by source and participant and was provided uncurated.

The CDR3 starts with the cysteine, ends with the phenylalanine, and has 16 residues. The only DNA kept is the CDR3, 48 bases in frame from the first base. The V end gives up 3 bases and the J end 1 base, leaving 2 bases in the junction not matched to a gene. As encoded in the germline V gene (reference sequence), CDR1 is SEHNR while CDR2 is FQNEAQ. TCRbeta CDR3 regions were amplified from genomic DNA by means of the immunoSEQ Assay, a bias-controlled multiplex PCR. Regarding the original processing steps: Within the assay, amplification of reference gene primers was used to estimate how many nucleated cells each sample contained. To quantify the absolute abundance of each unique TCRbeta CDR3 rearrangement, sequence reads were collapsed and filtered. For each sample, productive Simpson clonality was calculated as the square root of Simpson's diversity index across productive rearrangements. TCRdb mirrors the immuneACCESS table, restricted to in-frame sequences. Some clones are absent from its copies; in checked studies, under half trace to an unresolved V gene, and the reason for the others is unknown. V and J calls plus clone size are reproduced from that table; the DNA served to infer D and trimming. The sample table lists fewer than 600,000 clones, nearly 90% of them with a count of one. Jointly, the top ten make up 0.75% to 0.9% of the sample.

Of note for this clone: Its antigen is unknown. No qualities accompany the bases; no much larger clone lies one base away.

One collaborating source in Seattle enrolled patients during active infection and followed them longitudinally through the course of disease. Each collaborating institution followed its own protocols to collect whole blood in K2EDTA tubes. For TCRbeta analysis, collaborators shipped samples as frozen whole blood, isolated PBMCs, or DNA extracted from either of those sample types. Material: peripheral blood. This sequence was found in a man aged 18 to 29 with COVID-19, enrolled during active disease. The chain links TRBV7-9 with TRBJ2-3, with 12 bases aligning to TRBD2. The DNA sequence is given as TGTGCCAGCAGCTTTAGACTAGCGGGGGGCACAGATACGCAGTATTTT. Translated, this gives CASSFRLAGGTDTQYF.